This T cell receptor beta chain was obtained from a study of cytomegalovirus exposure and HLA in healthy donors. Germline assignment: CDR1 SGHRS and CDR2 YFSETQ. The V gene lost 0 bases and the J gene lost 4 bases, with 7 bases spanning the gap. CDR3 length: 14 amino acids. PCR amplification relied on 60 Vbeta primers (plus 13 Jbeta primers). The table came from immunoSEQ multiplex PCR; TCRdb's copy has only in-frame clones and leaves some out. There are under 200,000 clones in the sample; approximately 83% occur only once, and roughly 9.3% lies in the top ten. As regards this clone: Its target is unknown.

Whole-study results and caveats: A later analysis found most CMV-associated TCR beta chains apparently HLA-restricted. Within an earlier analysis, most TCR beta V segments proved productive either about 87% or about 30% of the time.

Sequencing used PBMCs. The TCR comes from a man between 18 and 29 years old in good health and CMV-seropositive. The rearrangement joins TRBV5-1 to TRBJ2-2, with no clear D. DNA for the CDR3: TGCGCCAGCAGCTTGGGGGCAGGCACCGGGGAGCTGTTTTTT. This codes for CASSLGAGTGELFF.